The 16 T cell receptor beta chains in this list originate from one sample, sequenced in a study of regulatory T cells in long-lasting Graves disease. Construction of the TCR beta libraries employed iRepertoire HTBI primers in conjunction with Arm-PCR of CDR3 regions. TCRdb ran MiXCR on the multiplex PCR reads and lists one entry per CDR3 protein. The sample yields hundreds of thousands of distinct CDR3 sequences, around a fifth seen once. Time point of the sample: persistent/refractory GD, antithyroid drugs over 5 years with positive TRAb. There was RNA extracted from PBMCs, and the TCR library was made from it. The material was peripheral blood mononuclear cells (PBMCs), obtained when the disease was refractory, from a patient treated with antithyroid drugs. These receptors were collected from a female donor with Graves disease.

V usage is TRBV7-3 and J usage is TRBJ1-1; weak D call: TRBD1 (5 bases). Germline V gives CDR1 SGHTA, CDR2 FQGTGA. The CDR3 runs to 16 residues. Trimming removed 5 bases from V and 0 bases from J, with 16 bases in between. The CDR3 nucleotides are TGTGCCAGCAGCCAAGCCGGAGGGGTGATGAACACTGAAGCTTTCTTT. Translated: CASSQAGGVMNTEAFF.

This clonotype appeared many times. CDR3 amino acids: CAISDTGQGRETQYF. Here the CDR3 DNA reads TGTGCCATCAGTGACACGGGACAGGGAAGGGAGACCCAGTACTTC. The chain couples TRBV10-3 to TRBJ2-5, with 9 nucleotides matching TRBD1. With 3 bases clipped from V and 5 bases from J, the junction kept 7 bases outside the gene matches. Germline CDR1 and CDR2: ENHRY and SYGVKD. This CDR3 has 15 amino acids.

This clonotype has only a few counts. The genes are TRBV28 and TRBJ1-3; possibly TRBD1 for D (6 bases). The CDR3 sequence is 15 residues long. Germline V gene data show CDR1 as MDHEN and CDR2 as SYDVKM. The V and J ends lost 6 bases and 8 bases respectively, with 20 bases between them. The CDR3 bases are TGTGCCAGCAGGCCCAAGGGGGGGGAGAGGCACACCATATATTTT. It is translated as CASRPKGGERHTIYF.

The chain is built from TRBV5-1 and TRBJ1-4; 7 bases match TRBD1. Trimming removed 0 bases from V and 5 bases from J; junction bases left unmatched: 4. This CDR3 contains 15 residues. CDR1 SGHRS and CDR2 YFSETQ come from the germline V gene. The CDR3 DNA reads as TGCGCCAGCAGCTTGGTAGGGGGCTGGAATGAAAAACTGTTTTTT. This gives the protein CASSLVGGWNEKLFF.

The gene calls are TRBV29-1 and TRBJ2-7, with unresolved D. Germline CDR1 reads SQVTM; CDR2 reads ANQGSEA. The CDR3 is made up of 11 amino acids. V lost 8 bases to trimming and J lost 5 bases, with 13 bases between them. The CDR3, as DNA: TGCAGCACATCTTTTAGGAACGAGCAGTACTTC. It translates to CSTSFRNEQYF.

In DNA, the CDR3 is TGTGCCAGCAGCCCAGAGGGGGTTGAGGAGACCCAGTACTTC. It translates to CASSPEGVEETQYF. The genes are TRBV28 and TRBJ2-5, with a tentative D call TRBD1 (6 bases). The CDR3 contains 14 residues. CDR1 MDHEN and CDR2 SYDVKM come from the germline V gene. V was cut by 6 bases and J by 5 bases, with 16 bases left in between.

The chain is built from TRBV9 and TRBJ1-2; TRBD1 matches at 7 bases. V shed 3 bases, J shed 4 bases, and the junction held 6 bases outside the gene matches. The CDR3 loop spans 14 amino acids. CDR1 is SGDLS, CDR2 YYNGEE, per germline. The chain's CDR3 is CASSGQGQSYGYTF. In nucleotides, the CDR3 is TGTGCCAGCAGCGGACAGGGACAGTCCTATGGCTACACCTTC.

The J gene is TRBJ2-7, the V gene TRBV15; TRBD1 matches 9 bases. Germline lookup yields CDR1 LNHNV and CDR2 YYDKDF (reference sequence). Trimming at V came to 4 bases and at J to 1 base, leaving 2 bases not matched to a gene. This CDR3 comprises 14 residues. CDR3 bases: TGTGCCACCAGCACGACAGGGGGGTCCTACGAGCAGTACTTC. The encoded protein is CATSTTGGSYEQYF.

In its sample, this clonotype was seen once. One base away lies a much larger clone, so this may be a sequencing read error. The conserved closing phenylalanine or tryptophan is absent in this CDR3, likely reflecting a read error. V gene TRBV18 combines with J gene TRBJ1-1; D uncertain. The CDR3 is 15 residues long. The V end was cut by 2 bases, the J end by 1 base, with 11 bases between. Per the germline V gene, CDR1 is KGHSH and CDR2 is LQKENI. DNA for the CDR3: TGTGCCAGCTCACCAGGCATAGGTGAGAACACTGAAGCTTTCCTT. This sequence encodes CASSPGIGENTEAFL.

The V call is TRBV30, the J call TRBJ1-2; D is unclear. Germline CDR1 is GTSNPN and CDR2 is SVGIG (reference sequence). This CDR3 region has 13 residues. The V gene lost 0 bases and the J gene lost 4 bases, with 9 bases spanning the gap. In nucleotides, the CDR3 is TGTGCCTGGAGTGTACGATGGGGCTATGGCTACACCTTC. Protein product: CAWSVRWGYGYTF.

J is TRBJ2-7 and V is TRBV5-1; 9 bases are shared with TRBD1. Trimming removed 2 bases from V and 1 base from J; junction bases left unmatched: 10. Germline V gene sequence: CDR1 SGHRS, CDR2 YFSETQ. The CDR3 loop spans 17 amino acids. CDR3 sequence reads: CASSFSATGQGSYEQYF. The CDR3 DNA reads TGCGCCAGCAGCTTCAGTGCCACGGGACAGGGTTCCTACGAGCAGTACTTC.

This clonotype has a handful of counts. This chain connects TRBV30 to TRBJ1-2; 8 bases align to TRBD1. After removal of 3 bases from V and 8 bases from J, the junction contained 26 bases not matched to a gene. CDR3 size: 19 residues. Per the germline V gene, CDR1 is GTSNPN and CDR2 is SVGIG (reference sequence). Written as DNA, the CDR3 is TGTGCCTGGAGGGCAGGTCCTTTGTTTTCAGGGGGCCGCCTCCCGGGCTACACCTTC. This encodes CAWRAGPLFSGGRLPGYTF.

This chain connects TRBV20-1 to TRBJ1-5; D possibly corresponds to TRBD1 (6 bases). The ends were cut back, 5 bases at V and 3 bases at J, with 14 bases in the middle. Germline loops: CDR1 DFQATT, CDR2 SNEGSKA (reference sequence). The CDR3 runs to 14 residues. In nucleotides, the CDR3 is TGCAGTGCTGGGGGCCGGACCATCAATCAGCCCCAGCATTTT. This encodes CSAGGRTINQPQHF.

This rearrangement joins TRBV20-1 to TRBJ2-2; 9 positions agree with TRBD1. The germline CDR1 and CDR2 sequences are DFQATT and SNEGSKA (reference sequence). CDR3 length: 17 residues. The V segment lost 5 bases and the J segment 4 bases; nucleotides outside the gene matches: 14. The CDR3 nucleotides are TGCAGTGCTCTCCGGGACAGGGATAACGGGGTCACCGGGGAGCTGTTTTTT. It codes for CSALRDRDNGVTGELFF.

The rearrangement uses TRBV18 and TRBJ1-1; D remains unclear. Trimming took off 0 bases at V and 5 bases at J, with 13 bases between the two ends. Germline CDR1 reads KGHSH; CDR2 reads LQKENI. There are 15 residues in the CDR3. The CDR3 here is CASSPPGSAGTEAFF. The CDR3 DNA follows: TGTGCCAGCTCACCACCCGGCTCGGCGGGTACTGAAGCTTTCTTT. Full variable domain (missing parts from reference TRBV18 and TRBJ1-1): NAGVMQNPRHLVRRRGQEARLRCSPMKGHSHVYWYRQLPEEGLKFMVYLQKENIIDESGMPKERFSAEFPKEGPSILRIQQVVRGDSAAYFCASSPPGSAGTEAFFGQGTRLTVV.

As for this clonotype: Given a much more abundant clone one base away, this may be a read error. The chain joins TRBV11-1 to TRBJ2-2, with 10 positions matching TRBD2. Germline V gives CDR1 SGHAT, CDR2 FQDESV (reference sequence). CDR3 length equals 17 residues. The CDR3 loop reads CASGLDIAGGYTGELFF. The CDR3 DNA is TGTGCCAGCGGCTTAGATATAGCGGGAGGTTACACCGGGGAGCTGTTTTTT. Based on the CDR3 plus reference TRBV11-1 and TRBJ2-2, the full variable domain is EAEVAQSPRYKITEKSQAVAFWCDPISGHATLYWYRQILGQGPELLVQFQDESVVDDSQLPKDRFSAERLKGVDSTLKIQPAELGDSAMYLCASGLDIAGGYTGELFFGEGSRLTVL.